This T cell receptor (beta chain) was found in a study of T cells after yellow fever vaccination. Study context: The fractions with low cell numbers were processed using SMART-Seq v4 Ultra Low Input.

Generation of TCR cDNA used 5'RACE template switching (which added a universal primer site and UMIs). TCRdb re-derived calls from the 5' RACE reads in MiXCR, one entry per CDR3 protein. The table includes 400,000 or so distinct CDR3 sequences, around 6.5% detected once. Germline CDR1 reads SGHAT; CDR2 reads FQNNGV. This CDR3 is 19 amino acids long. After removal of 5 bases from V and 1 base from J, the junction contained 17 bases not matched to a gene. This clonotype was seen a handful of times. Its antigen is currently unknown. Findings and limits, study-wide: Although most clonotypes did not, a small share appeared in both CD4 and CD8 compartments.

This clonotype was obtained from a man aged 25 to 40 who received the YFV17D yellow fever vaccine. The gene calls are TRBV11-2 and TRBJ2-4; the match to TRBD2 covers 7 bases. This material consisted of PBMCs, taken 5 days after the yellow fever booster vaccination. Written as DNA, the CDR3 is TGTGCCAGCAGCCTCCCGGCTAGCGGAACGCCGCAGGCCAAAAACATTCAGTACTTC. Its translation: CASSLPASGTPQAKNIQYF.